The rows below give T cell receptor beta chains drawn from one sample of a study of CD8+ T cells in alopecia areata. The method was immunoSEQ multiplex PCR; TCRdb's version includes in-frame clones alone and lacks a portion of them. Of 250,000 to 300,000 clones in the sample, roughly 50% are singletons; the top ten hold approximately 1.8%. Sample: CD4+ T cells sorted from blood, taken at week 24, from a patient treated with tofacitinib. Receptors were obtained from a human donor with alopecia areata. Both conserved end residues are part of each CDR3. D genes are given only for firm matches. Only some rows state a clone size, as once, few, many or a class for expanded clones.

d_gene	abundance	v_gene	j_gene	CDR3aa	CDR3nt
TRBD1	few	TRBV2	TRBJ2-5	CASSPGQGARGTQYF	TGTGCCAGCTCTCCAGGACAGGGGGCGCGGGGCACCCAGTACTTC
TRBD1	.	TRBV15	TRBJ2-7	CATSRDLDRVYEQYF	TGTGCCACCAGCAGAGATCTTGACAGGGTCTACGAGCAGTACTTC
TRBD2	.	TRBV4-2	TRBJ2-1	CASSQVGLEKFF	TGTGCCAGCAGCCAAGTCGGACTAGAGAAGTTCTTC
TRBD1	.	TRBV29-1	TRBJ1-2	CSVDPQGARVYGYTF	TGCAGCGTTGACCCACAGGGGGCTAGGGTCTATGGCTACACCTTC
.	few	TRBV6-5	TRBJ2-5	CASSLQETQYF	TGTGCCAGCAGTTTACAAGAGACCCAGTACTTC
.	.	TRBV2	TRBJ2-7	CASRRPSDGYEQYF	TGTGCCAGCAGGAGACCCAGTGACGGATACGAGCAGTACTTC
.	.	TRBV29-1	TRBJ1-1	CSVTLQGPGTEAFF	TGCAGCGTAACCTTACAGGGCCCAGGCACTGAAGCTTTCTTT
.	.	TRBV7-9	TRBJ1-2	CASSPSGSNYGYTF	TGTGCCAGCAGCCCCTCTGGGAGTAACTATGGCTACACCTTC
TRBD1	.	TRBV5-1	TRBJ1-2	CASSQTGALYGYTF	TGCGCCAGCAGCCAAACAGGGGCCCTCTATGGCTACACCTTC
.	.	TRBV30	TRBJ1-4	CAWSPGTANEKLFF	TGTGCCTGGAGCCCTGGGACTGCTAATGAAAAACTGTTTTTT
TRBD1	.	TRBV7-2	TRBJ2-5	CASSLQGTVQGTQYF	TGTGCCAGCAGCTTACAAGGGACAGTCCAAGGGACCCAGTACTTC
.	few	TRBV15	TRBJ2-1	CATSRDGWQPPHNEQFF	TGTGCCACCAGCAGAGATGGGTGGCAGCCACCTCACAATGAGCAGTTCTTC
.	.	TRBV2	TRBJ2-4	CASSEISSSNIQYF	TGTGCCAGCAGTGAAATAAGCAGTAGCAACATTCAGTACTTC
.	once	TRBV30	TRBJ1-4	CACNSNEKLFF	TGTGCCTGTAATTCAAATGAAAAACTGTTTTTT
TRBD2	.	TRBV29-1	TRBJ2-1	CSVHRAGGSYNEQFF	TGCAGCGTTCACCGAGCGGGGGGGTCCTACAATGAGCAGTTCTTC
.	.	TRBV2	TRBJ1-2	CASTITPQPTKGGYTF	TGTGCCAGCACCATAACCCCCCAGCCGACCAAGGGTGGCTACACCTTC